This T cell receptor (beta chain) was profiled in a study of T cells in Graves' hyperthyroidism and ophthalmopathy. Amplification of TCR beta CDR3 regions was performed using RNA transcripts as template. TCR CDR3 regions were first amplified by RT-PCR with HTBI primers. TCRdb ran MiXCR on the multiplex PCR reads and lists one entry per CDR3 protein. The repertoire holds about 540,000 distinct CDR3 sequences, with 35% to 55% as singletons. Study findings and constraints: Ophthalmopathy stood apart from stable hyperthyroidism in a 13 V-J model.

Across 18 months, stable Graves' hyperthyroidism was marked by no progression to ophthalmopathy. Disease duration under 2 months; hyperthyroidism patients were aged 18 to 65. On this clonotype: Its specificity is unknown.

Germline V gene lookup returns CDR1 SGHAT and CDR2 FQDESV (reference sequence). The germline V and J ends were trimmed by 9 bases and 3 bases, with 15 bases remaining between them. The CDR3 is 14 residues long. The chain couples TRBV11-1 to TRBJ1-5; unclear D gene. The sample consisted of peripheral blood or thyroid tissue (not recorded which). This clonotype was sampled from a woman in her late teens or twenties with Graves' hyperthyroidism. The CDR3: CASSIVGINQPQHF. The CDR3 DNA follows: TGTGCCAGTAGTATAGTGGGTATCAATCAGCCCCAGCATTTT.